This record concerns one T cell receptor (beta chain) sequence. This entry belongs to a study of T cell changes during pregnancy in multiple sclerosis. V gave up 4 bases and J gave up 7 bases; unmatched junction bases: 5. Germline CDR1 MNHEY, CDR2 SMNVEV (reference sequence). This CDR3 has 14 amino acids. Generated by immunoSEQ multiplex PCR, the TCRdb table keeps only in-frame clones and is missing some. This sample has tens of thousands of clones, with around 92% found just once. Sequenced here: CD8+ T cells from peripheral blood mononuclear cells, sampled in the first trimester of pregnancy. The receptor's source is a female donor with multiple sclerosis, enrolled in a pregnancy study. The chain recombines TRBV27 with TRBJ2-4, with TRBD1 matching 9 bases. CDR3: CASSWGQGDNIQYF. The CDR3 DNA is TGTGCCAGCAGTTGGGGACAGGGCGACAACATTCAGTACTTC.